The present entry profiles one T cell receptor (beta chain) with its context. Its specificity is not known. The data derive from a study of response to subunit inactivated influenza vaccine. This CDR3 is 16 amino acids long. The J segment lost 4 bases and the V segment lost 1 base, leaving 9 bases of the junction unmatched. Germline V CDR1 and CDR2: SGHAT, FQNNGV. Study-wide results and limits: Few additional T cells are recruited per seasonal influenza vaccination, authors suggested.

In TCRdb, the RT-PCR reads were re-called with MiXCR into one record per CDR3 protein. The data show about 520,000 distinct CDR3 sequences, with around 25% seen just once and approximately 2% held by the top ten. Here the sequenced sample was CD4+ T cells sorted from PBMCs, taken about 5 days after vaccination. This clonotype was obtained from a middle-aged man who received an inactivated influenza vaccine. V gene TRBV11-2 combines with J gene TRBJ1-1, with 7 bases identical to TRBD1. The CDR3 bases are TGTGCCAGCAGCTTAGGGGTGACAGGGAGGAGCACTGAAGCTTTCTTT. Amino acids: CASSLGVTGRSTEAFF. Full variable domain (remainder filled in from reference TRBV11-2 and TRBJ1-1): EAGVAQSPRYKIIEKRQSVAFWCNPISGHATLYWYQQILGQGPKLLIQFQNNGVVDDSQLPKDRFSAERLKGVDSTLKIQPAKLEDSAVYLCASSLGVTGRSTEAFFGQGTRLTVV.